This TCR beta chain comes out of a study of shared clonotypes between healthy human individuals. Germline V lookup: CDR1 LNHDA, CDR2 SQIVND (reference sequence). With 5 bases clipped from V and 5 bases from J, the junction kept 2 bases outside the gene matches. CDR3 length: 12 residues. As concerns this clone: Its antigen remains unidentified.

Study results and limitations: Owing to a small donor count, the genetic and exposure-history diversity represented was limited. Investigators collected only blood, and repertoires in tissues likely differ.

The deep-level immunoSEQ assay was used. Sequenced by immunoSEQ multiplex PCR; TCRdb stores in-frame clones only, minus some. The data contain 780,000 or so clones, roughly two thirds of them singletons. The sequenced sample consisted of memory CD4+ T cells sorted from blood. Subset here: CD45RA-negative fraction. The chain couples TRBV19 to TRBJ2-7; 8 bases fit TRBD1. The origin of this receptor is a woman between 25 and 40 years old in good health. The CDR3 spells CASSQGAHEQYF. The CDR3 DNA reads TGTGCCAGTAGTCAGGGGGCCCACGAGCAGTACTTC.